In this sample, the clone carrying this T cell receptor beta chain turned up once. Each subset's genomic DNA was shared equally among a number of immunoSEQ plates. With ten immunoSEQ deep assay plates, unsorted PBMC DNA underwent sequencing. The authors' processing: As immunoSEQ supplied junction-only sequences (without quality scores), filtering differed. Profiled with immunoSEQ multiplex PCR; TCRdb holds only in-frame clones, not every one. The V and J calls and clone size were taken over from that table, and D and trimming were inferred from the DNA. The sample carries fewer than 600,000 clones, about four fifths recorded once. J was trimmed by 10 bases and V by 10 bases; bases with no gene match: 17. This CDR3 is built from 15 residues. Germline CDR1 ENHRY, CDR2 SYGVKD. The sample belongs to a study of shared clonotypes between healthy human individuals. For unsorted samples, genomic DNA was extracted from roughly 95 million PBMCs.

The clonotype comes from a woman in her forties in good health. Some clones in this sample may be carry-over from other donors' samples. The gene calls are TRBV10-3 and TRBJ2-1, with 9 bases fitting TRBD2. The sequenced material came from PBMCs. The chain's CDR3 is CATSGPLAGGEEQFF. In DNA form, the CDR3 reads TGTGCCACCTCCGGGCCGTTGGCGGGAGGGGAAGAGCAGTTCTTC.